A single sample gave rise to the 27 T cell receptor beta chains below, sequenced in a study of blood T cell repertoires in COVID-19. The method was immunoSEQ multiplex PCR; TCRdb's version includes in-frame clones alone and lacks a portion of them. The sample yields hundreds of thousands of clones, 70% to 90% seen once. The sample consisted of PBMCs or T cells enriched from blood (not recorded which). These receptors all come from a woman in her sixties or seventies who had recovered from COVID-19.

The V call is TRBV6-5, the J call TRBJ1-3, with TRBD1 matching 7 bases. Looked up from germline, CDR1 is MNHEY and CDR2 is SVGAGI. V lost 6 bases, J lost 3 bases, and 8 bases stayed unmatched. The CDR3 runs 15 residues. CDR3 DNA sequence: TGTGCCAGCAGACGGGACAGATTCGTTGGAAACACCATATATTTT. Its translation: CASRRDRFVGNTIYF.

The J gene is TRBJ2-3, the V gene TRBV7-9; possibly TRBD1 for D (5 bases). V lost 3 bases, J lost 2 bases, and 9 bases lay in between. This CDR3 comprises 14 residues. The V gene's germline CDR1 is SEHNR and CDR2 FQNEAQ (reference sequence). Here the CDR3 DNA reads TGTGCCAGCAGCTTTAGACAGATCACAGATACGCAGTATTTT. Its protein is CASSFRQITDTQYF.

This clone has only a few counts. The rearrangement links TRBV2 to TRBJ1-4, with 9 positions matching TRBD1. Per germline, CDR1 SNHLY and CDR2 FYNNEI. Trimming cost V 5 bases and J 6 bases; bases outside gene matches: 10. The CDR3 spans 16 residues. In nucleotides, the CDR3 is TGTGCCAGCAGTTCGAGGGACAGGGAACCTTATGAAAAACTGTTTTTT. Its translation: CASSSRDREPYEKLFF.

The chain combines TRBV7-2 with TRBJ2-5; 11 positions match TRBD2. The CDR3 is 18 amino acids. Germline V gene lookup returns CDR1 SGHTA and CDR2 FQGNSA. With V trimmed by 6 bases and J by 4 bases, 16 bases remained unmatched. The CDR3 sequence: CASSRTRLAGGLRETQYF. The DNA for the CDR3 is TGTGCCAGCAGTCGGACCAGGCTAGCGGGGGGACTAAGAGAGACCCAGTACTTC.

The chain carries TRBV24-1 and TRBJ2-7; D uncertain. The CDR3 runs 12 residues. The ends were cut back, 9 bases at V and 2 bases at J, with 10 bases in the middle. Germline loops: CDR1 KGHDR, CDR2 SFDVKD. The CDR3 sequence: CATWRPTYEQYV. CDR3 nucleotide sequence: TGTGCCACCTGGCGGCCGACCTACGAGCAGTACGTC.

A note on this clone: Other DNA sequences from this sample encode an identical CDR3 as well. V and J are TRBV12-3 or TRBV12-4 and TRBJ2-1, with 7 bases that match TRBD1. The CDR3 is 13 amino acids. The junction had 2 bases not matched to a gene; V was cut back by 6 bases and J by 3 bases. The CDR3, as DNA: TGTGCCAGCAGCGACAGGGTCTACAATGAGCAGTTCTTC. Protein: CASSDRVYNEQFF.

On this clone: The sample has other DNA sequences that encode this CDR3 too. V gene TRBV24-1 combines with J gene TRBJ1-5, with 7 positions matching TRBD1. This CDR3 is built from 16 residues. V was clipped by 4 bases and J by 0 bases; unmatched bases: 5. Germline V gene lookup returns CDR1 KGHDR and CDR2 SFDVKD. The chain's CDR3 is CATSDSQGYSNQPQHF. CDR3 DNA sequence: TGTGCCACCAGTGACTCACAGGGGTATAGCAATCAGCCCCAGCATTTT.

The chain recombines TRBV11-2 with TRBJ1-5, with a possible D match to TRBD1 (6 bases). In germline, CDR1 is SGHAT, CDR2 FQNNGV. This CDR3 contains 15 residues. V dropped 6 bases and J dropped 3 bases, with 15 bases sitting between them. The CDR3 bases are TGTGCCAGCAGTAAGAACTACAGGGACAATCAGCCCCAGCATTTT. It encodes CASSKNYRDNQPQHF.

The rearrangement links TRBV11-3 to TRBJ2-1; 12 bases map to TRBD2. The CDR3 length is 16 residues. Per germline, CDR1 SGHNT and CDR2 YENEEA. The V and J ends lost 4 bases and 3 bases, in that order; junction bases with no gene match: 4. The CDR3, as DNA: TGTGCCAGCAGCTCAGGGGGACTAGCGGGCTACAATGAGCAGTTCTTC. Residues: CASSSGGLAGYNEQFF.

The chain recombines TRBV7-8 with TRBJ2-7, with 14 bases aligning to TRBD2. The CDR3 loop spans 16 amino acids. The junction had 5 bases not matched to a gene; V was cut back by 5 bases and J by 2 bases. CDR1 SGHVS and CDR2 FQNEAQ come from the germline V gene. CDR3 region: CASSAGTSGGTYEQYF. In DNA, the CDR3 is TGTGCCAGCAGCGCCGGGACTAGCGGGGGTACCTACGAGCAGTACTTC.

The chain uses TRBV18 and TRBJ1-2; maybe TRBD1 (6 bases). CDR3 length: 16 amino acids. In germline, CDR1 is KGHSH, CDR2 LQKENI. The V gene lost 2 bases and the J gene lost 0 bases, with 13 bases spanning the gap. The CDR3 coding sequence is TGTGCCAGCTCACCAGCGGACAGCGTTGCTAACTATGGCTACACCTTC. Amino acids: CASSPADSVANYGYTF.

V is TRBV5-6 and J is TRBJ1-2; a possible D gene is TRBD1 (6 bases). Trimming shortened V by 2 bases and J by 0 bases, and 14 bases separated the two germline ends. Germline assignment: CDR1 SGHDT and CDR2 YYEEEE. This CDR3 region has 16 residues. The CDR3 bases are TGTGCCAGCAGCTTAAGACAGGTCGATGCTAACTATGGCTACACCTTC. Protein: CASSLRQVDANYGYTF.

In DNA, the CDR3 is TGTGCCAGCAGCTTGGCCGGGACAGGAGGGCATGAGCAGTTCTTC. This codes for CASSLAGTGGHEQFF. The chain links TRBV5-4 to TRBJ2-1, with 8 bases that match TRBD1. In germline, CDR1 is SGHNT, CDR2 YYREEE (reference sequence). With V trimmed by 0 bases and J by 8 bases, 7 bases remained unmatched. The CDR3 loop spans 15 amino acids. The full variable domain, completed using reference TRBV5-4 and TRBJ2-1, is ETGVTQSPTHLIKTRGQQVTLRCSSQSGHNTVSWYQQALGQGPQFIFQYYREEENGRGNFPPRFSGLQFPNYSSELNVNALELDDSALYLCASSLAGTGGHEQFFGPGTRLTVL.

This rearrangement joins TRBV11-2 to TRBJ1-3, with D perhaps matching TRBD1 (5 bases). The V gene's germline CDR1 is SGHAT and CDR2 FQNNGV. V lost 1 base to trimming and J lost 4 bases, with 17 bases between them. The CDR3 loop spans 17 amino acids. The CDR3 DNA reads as TGTGCCAGCAGCTTAGTGGGGCTTCTTGGGCGAGGAAACACCATATATTTT. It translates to CASSLVGLLGRGNTIYF. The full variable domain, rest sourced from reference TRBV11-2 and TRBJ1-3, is EAGVAQSPRYKIIEKRQSVAFWCNPISGHATLYWYQQILGQGPKLLIQFQNNGVVDDSQLPKDRFSAERLKGVDSTLKIQPAKLEDSAVYLCASSLVGLLGRGNTIYFGEGSWLTVV.

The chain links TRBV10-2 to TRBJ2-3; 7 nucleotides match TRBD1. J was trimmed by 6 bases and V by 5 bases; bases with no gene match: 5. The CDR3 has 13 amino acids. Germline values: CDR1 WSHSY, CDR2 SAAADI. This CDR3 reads CASSSTGLDTQYF. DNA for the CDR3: TGCGCCAGCAGTTCGACAGGGCTGGATACGCAGTATTTT.

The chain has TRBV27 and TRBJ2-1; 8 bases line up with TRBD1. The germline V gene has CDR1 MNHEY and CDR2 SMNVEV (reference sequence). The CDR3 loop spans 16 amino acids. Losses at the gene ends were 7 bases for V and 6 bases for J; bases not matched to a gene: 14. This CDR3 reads CASTHRQGTGVNEQFF. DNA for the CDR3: TGTGCCAGCACCCACCGACAGGGGACGGGGGTCAATGAGCAGTTCTTC.

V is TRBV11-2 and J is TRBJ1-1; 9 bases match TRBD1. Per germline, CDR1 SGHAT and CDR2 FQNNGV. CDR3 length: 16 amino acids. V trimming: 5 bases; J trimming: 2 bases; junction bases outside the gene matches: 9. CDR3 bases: TGTGCCAGCAGCAGTCCCGGGACAGGGCCTAACACTGAAGCTTTCTTT. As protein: CASSSPGTGPNTEAFF.

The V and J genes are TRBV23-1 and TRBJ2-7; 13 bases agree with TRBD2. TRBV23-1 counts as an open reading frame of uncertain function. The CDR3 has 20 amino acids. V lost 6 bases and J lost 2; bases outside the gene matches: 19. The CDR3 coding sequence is TGCGCCAGCAGACCCCCAGAGACTAGCGGGGGGCCCAAGGTAACCTACGAGCAGTACTTC. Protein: CASRPPETSGGPKVTYEQYF.

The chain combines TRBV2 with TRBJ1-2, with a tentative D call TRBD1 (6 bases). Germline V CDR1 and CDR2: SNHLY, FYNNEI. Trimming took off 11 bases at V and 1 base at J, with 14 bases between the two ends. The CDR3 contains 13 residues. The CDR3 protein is CASGQGINYGYTF. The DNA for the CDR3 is TGTGCCTCCGGGCAGGGGATTAACTATGGCTACACCTTC.

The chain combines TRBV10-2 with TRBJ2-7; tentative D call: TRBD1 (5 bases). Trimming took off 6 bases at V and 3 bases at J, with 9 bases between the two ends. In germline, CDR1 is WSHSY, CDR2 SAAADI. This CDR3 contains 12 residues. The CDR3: CASRDTHYEQYV. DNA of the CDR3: TGCGCCAGCAGGGACACCCACTACGAGCAGTACGTC.

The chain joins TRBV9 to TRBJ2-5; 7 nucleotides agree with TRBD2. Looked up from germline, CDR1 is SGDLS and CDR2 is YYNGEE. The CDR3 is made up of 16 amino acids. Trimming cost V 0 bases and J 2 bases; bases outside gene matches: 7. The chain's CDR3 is CASSVGSGGYQETQYF. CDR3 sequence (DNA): TGTGCCAGCAGCGTAGGGTCGGGGGGTTATCAAGAGACCCAGTACTTC.

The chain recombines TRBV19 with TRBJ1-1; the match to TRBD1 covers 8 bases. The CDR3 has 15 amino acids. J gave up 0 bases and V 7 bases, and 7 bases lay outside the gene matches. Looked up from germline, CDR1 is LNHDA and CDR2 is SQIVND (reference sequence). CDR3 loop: CASNPTGDLNTEAFF. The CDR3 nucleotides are TGTGCCAGTAACCCGACAGGGGACTTGAACACTGAAGCTTTCTTT.

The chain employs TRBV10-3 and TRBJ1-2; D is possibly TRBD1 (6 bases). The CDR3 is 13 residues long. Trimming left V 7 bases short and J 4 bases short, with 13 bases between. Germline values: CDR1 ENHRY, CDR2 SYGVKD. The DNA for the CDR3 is TGTGCCATCAAGGCGGACAGCACCTATGGCTACACCTTC. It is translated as CAIKADSTYGYTF.

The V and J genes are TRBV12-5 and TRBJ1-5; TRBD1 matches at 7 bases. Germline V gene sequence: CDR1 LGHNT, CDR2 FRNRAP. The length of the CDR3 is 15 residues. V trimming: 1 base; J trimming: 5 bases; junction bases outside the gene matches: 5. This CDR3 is CASGLGQGEDQPQHF. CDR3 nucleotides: TGTGCTAGTGGTTTGGGACAGGGTGAGGATCAGCCCCAGCATTTT.

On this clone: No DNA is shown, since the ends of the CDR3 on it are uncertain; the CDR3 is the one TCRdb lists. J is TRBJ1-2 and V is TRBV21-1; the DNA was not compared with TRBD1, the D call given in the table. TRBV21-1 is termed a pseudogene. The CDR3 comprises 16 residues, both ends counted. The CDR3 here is CATKWGRGAPNYGYTF.

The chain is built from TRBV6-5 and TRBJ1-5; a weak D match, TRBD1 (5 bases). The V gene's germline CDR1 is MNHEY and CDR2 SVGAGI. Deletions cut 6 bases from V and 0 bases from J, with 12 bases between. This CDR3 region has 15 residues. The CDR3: CASRPTGISNQPQHF. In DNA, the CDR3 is TGTGCCAGCAGACCTACAGGTATTAGCAATCAGCCCCAGCATTTT.

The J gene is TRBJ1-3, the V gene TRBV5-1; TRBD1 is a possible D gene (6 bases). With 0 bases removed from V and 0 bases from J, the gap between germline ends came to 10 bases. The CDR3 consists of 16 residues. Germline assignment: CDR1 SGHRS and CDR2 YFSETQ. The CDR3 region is CASSLGDISSGNTIYF. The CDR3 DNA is TGCGCCAGCAGCTTGGGGGACATCAGCTCTGGAAACACCATATATTTT.